The T cell receptor beta chain under discussion was sequenced for a study of blood T cell repertoires in COVID-19. Study-wide background: Samples came from the United States, Italy and Spain, spanning acute and convalescent COVID-19.

Original data processing: Reference gene primer amplification gave estimated nucleated cell counts. Clones were read by immunoSEQ multiplex PCR, and TCRdb kept only the in-frame ones, dropping some. V and J calls and clone size are copied from that table; D and trimming were computed from the DNA. This sample carries roughly 150,000 clones, around 86% of them seen once, and the ten largest clones take less than 5%. Germline lookup yields CDR1 SNHLY and CDR2 FYNNEI. This CDR3 spans 15 amino acids. The V end was cut by 9 bases, the J end by 2 bases, with 20 bases between. The material sequenced was peripheral blood. The V gene is TRBV2, the J gene TRBJ2-7, with TRBD1 as a possible D gene (5 bases). The origin of this receptor is a woman aged 80 or over with acute or convalescent COVID-19. CDR3 sequence (DNA): TGTGCCAGTGAAACTGACCAGGGTCCTACCTACGAGCAGTACTTC. This codes for CASETDQGPTYEQYF.